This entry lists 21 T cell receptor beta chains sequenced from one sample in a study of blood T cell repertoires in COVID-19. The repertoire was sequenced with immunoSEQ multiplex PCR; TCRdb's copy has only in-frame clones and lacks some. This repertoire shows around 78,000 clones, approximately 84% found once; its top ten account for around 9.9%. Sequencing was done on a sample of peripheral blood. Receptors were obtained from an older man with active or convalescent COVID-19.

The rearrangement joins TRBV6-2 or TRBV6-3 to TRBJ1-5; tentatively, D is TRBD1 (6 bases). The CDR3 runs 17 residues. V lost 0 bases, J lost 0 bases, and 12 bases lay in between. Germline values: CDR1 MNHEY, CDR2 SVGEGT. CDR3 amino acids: CASSYSLGHNSNQPQHF. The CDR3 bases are TGTGCCAGCAGTTACTCTTTGGGACACAATAGCAATCAGCCCCAGCATTTT.

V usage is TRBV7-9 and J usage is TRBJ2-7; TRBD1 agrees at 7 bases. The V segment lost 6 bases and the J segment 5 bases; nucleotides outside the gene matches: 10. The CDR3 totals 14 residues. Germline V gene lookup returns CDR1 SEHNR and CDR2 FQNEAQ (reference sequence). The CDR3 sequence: CASRDDRAADEQYF. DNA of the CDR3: TGTGCCAGCAGAGATGACAGGGCAGCGGACGAGCAGTACTTC.

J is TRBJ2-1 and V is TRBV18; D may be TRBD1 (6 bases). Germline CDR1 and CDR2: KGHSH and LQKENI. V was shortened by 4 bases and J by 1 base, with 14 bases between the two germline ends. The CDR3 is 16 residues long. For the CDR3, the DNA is TGTGCCAGCTCACAATCAACAGGGATGTCCTACAATGAGCAGTTCTTC. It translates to CASSQSTGMSYNEQFF.

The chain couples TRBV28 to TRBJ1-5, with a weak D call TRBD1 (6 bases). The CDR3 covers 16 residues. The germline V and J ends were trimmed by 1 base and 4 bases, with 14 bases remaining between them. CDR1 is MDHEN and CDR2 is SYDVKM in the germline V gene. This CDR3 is CASSLFRRQENQPQHF. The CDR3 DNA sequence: TGTGCCAGCAGTTTATTTCGGCGACAGGAGAATCAGCCCCAGCATTTT.

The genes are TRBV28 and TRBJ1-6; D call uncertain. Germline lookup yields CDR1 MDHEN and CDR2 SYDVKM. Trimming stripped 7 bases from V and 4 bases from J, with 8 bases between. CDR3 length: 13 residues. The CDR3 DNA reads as TGTGCCAGCACCAAGCGGTATAATTCACCCCTCCACTTT. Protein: CASTKRYNSPLHF. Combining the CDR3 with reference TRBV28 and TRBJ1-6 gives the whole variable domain DVKVTQSSRYLVKRTGEKVFLECVQDMDHENMFWYRQDPGLGLRLIYFSYDVKMKEKGDIPEGYSVSREKKERFSLILESASTNQTSMYLCASTKRYNSPLHFGNGTRLTVT.

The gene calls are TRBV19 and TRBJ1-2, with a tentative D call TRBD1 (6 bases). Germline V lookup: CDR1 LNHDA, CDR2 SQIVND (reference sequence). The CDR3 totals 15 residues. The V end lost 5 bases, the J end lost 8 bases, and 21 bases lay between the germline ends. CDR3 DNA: TGTGCCAGTAGTGATCAGGGGCCCCCCCTGGGGGGCTACACCTTC. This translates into CASSDQGPPLGGYTF.

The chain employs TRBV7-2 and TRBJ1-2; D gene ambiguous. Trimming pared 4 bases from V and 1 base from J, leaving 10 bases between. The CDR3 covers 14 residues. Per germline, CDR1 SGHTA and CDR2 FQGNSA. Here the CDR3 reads CASSSQQRNYGYTF. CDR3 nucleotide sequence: TGTGCCAGCAGCTCCCAACAACGTAACTATGGCTACACCTTC.

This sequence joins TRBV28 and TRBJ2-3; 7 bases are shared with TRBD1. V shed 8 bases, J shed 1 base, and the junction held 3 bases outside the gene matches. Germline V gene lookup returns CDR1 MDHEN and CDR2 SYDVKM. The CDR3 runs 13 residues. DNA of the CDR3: TGTGCCAGCGGTGGACAGGGCACAGATACGCAGTATTTT. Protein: CASGGQGTDTQYF. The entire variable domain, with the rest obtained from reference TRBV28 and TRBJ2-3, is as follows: DVKVTQSSRYLVKRTGEKVFLECVQDMDHENMFWYRQDPGLGLRLIYFSYDVKMKEKGDIPEGYSVSREKKERFSLILESASTNQTSMYLCASGGQGTDTQYFGPGTRLTVL.

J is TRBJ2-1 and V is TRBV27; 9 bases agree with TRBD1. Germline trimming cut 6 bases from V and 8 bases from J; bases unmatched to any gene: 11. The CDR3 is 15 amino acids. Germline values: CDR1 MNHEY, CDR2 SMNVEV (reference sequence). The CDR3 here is CASRRDRGKRDEQFF. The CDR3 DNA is TGTGCCAGCAGGCGAGACAGGGGGAAACGTGATGAGCAGTTCTTC.

The CDR3 region has the DNA TGTGCCAGCAGTTTCCGACAGTTAGGGAATTCACCCCTCCACTTT. Protein: CASSFRQLGNSPLHF. The V gene is TRBV6-5, the J gene TRBJ1-6, with D possibly being TRBD1 (5 bases). Germline CDR1 and CDR2: MNHEY and SVGAGI. V was cut by 4 bases and J by 7 bases, with 14 bases left in between. CDR3 length: 15 residues.

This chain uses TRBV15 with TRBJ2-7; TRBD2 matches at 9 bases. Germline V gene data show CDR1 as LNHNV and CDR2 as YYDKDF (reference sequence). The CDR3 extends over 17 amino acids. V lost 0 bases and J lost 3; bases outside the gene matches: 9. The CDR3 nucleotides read TGTGCCACCAGCAGAGATCGGGGTAGCGGGAGTCGCTACGAGCAGTACTTC. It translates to CATSRDRGSGSRYEQYF.

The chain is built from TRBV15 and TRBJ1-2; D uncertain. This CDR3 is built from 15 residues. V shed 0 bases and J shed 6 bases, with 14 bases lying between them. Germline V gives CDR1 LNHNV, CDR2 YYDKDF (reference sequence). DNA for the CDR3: TGTGCCACCAGCAGAGAGCAGATATCGCCTCATGGCTACACCTTC. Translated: CATSREQISPHGYTF. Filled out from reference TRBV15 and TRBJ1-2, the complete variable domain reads DAMVIQNPRYQVTQFGKPVTLSCSQTLNHNVMYWYQQKSSQAPKLLFHYYDKDFNNEADTPDNFQSRRPNTSFCFLDIRSPGLGDTAMYLCATSREQISPHGYTFGSGTRLTVV.

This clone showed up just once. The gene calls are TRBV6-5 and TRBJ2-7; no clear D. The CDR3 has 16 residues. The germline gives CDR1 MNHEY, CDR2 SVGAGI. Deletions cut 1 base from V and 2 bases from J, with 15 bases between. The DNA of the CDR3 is TGTGCCAGCAGTTACTTCAGATCCCCGTCACCCTACGAGCAGTACTTC. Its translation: CASSYFRSPSPYEQYF.

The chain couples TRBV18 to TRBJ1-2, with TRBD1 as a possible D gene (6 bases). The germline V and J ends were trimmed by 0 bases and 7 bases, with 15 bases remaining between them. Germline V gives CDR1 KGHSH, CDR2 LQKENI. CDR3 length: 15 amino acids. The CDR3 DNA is TGTGCCAGCTCACCACCGACCAGGGGATTTTCTGGCTACACCTTC. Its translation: CASSPPTRGFSGYTF.

The CDR3 DNA reads TGTGCCAGCGCTACCACAGGGGGGTCCTACGAGCAGTACTTC. Translating it yields CASATTGGSYEQYF. The chain recombines TRBV28 with TRBJ2-7; 8 bases map to TRBD1. Trimming removed 8 bases from V and 1 base from J; junction bases left unmatched: 7. Germline V gives CDR1 MDHEN, CDR2 SYDVKM. CDR3 length equals 14 residues.

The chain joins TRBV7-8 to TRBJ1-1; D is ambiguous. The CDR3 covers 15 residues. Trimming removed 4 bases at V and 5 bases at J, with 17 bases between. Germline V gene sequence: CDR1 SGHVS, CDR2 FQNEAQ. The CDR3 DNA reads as TGTGCCAGCAGCTCCCCCCAAGCCCCGAGGACTGAAGCTTTCTTT. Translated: CASSSPQAPRTEAFF.

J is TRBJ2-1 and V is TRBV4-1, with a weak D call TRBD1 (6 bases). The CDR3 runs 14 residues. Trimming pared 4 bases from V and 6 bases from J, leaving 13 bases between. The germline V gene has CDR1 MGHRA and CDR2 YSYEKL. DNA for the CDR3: TGCGCCAGCAGCCTATCGACAGGTCGCAATGAGCAGTTCTTC. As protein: CASSLSTGRNEQFF.

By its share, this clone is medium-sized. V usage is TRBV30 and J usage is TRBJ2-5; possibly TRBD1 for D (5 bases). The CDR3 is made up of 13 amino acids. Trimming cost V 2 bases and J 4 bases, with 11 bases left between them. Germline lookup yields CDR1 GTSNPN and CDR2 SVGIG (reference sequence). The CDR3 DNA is TGTGCCTGGAGTTCAGGGCTGGGAGAGACCCAGTACTTC. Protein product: CAWSSGLGETQYF.

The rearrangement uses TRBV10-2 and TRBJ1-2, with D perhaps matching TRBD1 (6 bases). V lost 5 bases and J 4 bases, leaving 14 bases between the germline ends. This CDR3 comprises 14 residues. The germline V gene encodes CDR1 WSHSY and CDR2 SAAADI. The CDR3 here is CASSKPDSSYGYTF. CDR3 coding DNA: TGCGCCAGCAGTAAACCGGACAGTAGCTATGGCTACACCTTC.

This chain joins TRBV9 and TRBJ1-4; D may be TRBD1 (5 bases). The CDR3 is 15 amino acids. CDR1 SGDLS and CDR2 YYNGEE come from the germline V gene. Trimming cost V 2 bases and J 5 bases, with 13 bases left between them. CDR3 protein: CASSVSPGLNEKLFF. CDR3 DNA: TGTGCCAGCAGCGTTTCACCGGGACTAAATGAAAAACTGTTTTTT.

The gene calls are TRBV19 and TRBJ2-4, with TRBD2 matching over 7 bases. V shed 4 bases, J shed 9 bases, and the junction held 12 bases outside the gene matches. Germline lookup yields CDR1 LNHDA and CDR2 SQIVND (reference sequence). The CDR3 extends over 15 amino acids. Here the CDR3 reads CASSNEGRESGIQYF. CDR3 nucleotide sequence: TGTGCCAGTAGTAACGAGGGGCGGGAGTCGGGCATTCAGTACTTC. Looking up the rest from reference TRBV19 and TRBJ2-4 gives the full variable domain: DGGITQSPKYLFRKEGQNVTLSCEQNLNHDAMYWYRQDPGQGLRLIYYSQIVNDFQKGDIAEGYSVSREKKESFPLTVTSAQKNPTAFYLCASSNEGRESGIQYFGAGTRLSVL.